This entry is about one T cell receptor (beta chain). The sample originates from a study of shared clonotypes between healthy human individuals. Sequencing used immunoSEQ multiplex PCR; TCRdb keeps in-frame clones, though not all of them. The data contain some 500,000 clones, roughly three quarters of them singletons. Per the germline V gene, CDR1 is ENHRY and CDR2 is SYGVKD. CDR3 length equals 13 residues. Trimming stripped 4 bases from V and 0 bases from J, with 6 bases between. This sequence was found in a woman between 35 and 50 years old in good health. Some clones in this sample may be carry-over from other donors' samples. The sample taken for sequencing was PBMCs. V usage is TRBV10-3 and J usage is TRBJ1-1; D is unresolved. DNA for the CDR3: TGTGCCATCAGTGCCAGTATGAACACTGAAGCTTTCTTT. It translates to CAISASMNTEAFF.